These 21 T cell receptor beta chains originate from one sample sequenced in a study of identical twins. TCRdb itself ran the 5' RACE reads through MiXCR, one entry per CDR3 protein. The table includes approximately 690,000 distinct CDR3 sequences, around 5.7% detected once. Sequencing was carried out using naive T cells sorted from blood. The receptors here all came from a man aged 18 to 30 in good health.

This clonotype has just a few counts. The chain has TRBV6-4 and TRBJ2-1, with 15 bases aligning to TRBD2. With V trimmed by 6 bases and J by 8 bases, 2 bases remained unmatched. This CDR3 has 14 residues. Germline-derived CDR1 and CDR2 are MRHNA and SNTAGT. CDR3: CASRWTSGRDEQFF. For the CDR3, the DNA is TGTGCCAGCAGATGGACTAGCGGGAGGGATGAGCAGTTCTTC.

This clonotype was seen more than once but under ten times. The chain carries TRBV3-1 and TRBJ2-7; tentative D call: TRBD2 (5 bases). CDR3 length: 16 residues. Trimming left V 1 base short and J 3 bases short, with 16 bases between. Germline values: CDR1 LGHDT, CDR2 YNNKEL (reference sequence). Written as DNA, the CDR3 is TGTGCCAGCAGCCAAGGCATATCGGGAAAAAACTACGAGCAGTACTTC. It translates to CASSQGISGKNYEQYF.

This clonotype has ten or more counts. This chain connects TRBV29-1 to TRBJ2-2, with 7 bases aligning to TRBD2. Germline assignment: CDR1 SQVTM and CDR2 ANQGSEA. The CDR3 spans 15 residues. V trimming: 4 bases; J trimming: 2 bases; junction bases outside the gene matches: 7. CDR3 amino acids: CSVARASGNTGELFF. The CDR3 region has the DNA TGCAGCGTTGCTCGGGCTAGCGGAAACACCGGGGAGCTGTTTTTT.

This clonotype came up a few times. V usage is TRBV6-2 or TRBV6-3 and J usage is TRBJ2-7; D unresolved. The V gene lost 0 bases and the J gene lost 2 bases, with 2 bases spanning the gap. CDR3 length equals 12 residues. The V gene's germline CDR1 is MNHEY and CDR2 SVGEGT. This CDR3 reads CASSYSAYEQYV. CDR3 DNA sequence: TGTGCCAGCAGTTACTCGGCCTACGAGCAGTACGTC.

This clonotype was observed at least ten times. V gene TRBV12-3 or TRBV12-4 combines with J gene TRBJ1-1, with TRBD1 matching over 7 bases. The CDR3 contains 14 residues. J gave up 5 bases and V 2 bases, and 5 bases lay outside the gene matches. The CDR3 sequence: CASSLHTGATEAFF. The CDR3 DNA sequence: TGTGCCAGCAGTTTACATACAGGGGCAACTGAAGCTTTCTTT.

The chain has TRBV24-1 and TRBJ2-3; 7 bases map to TRBD2. CDR3 length: 16 amino acids. V lost 3 bases and J lost 4; bases outside the gene matches: 9. Per the germline V gene, CDR1 is KGHDR and CDR2 is SFDVKD. The DNA for the CDR3 is TGTGCCACCAGTGATACCGGGGAGGGGCAGCCAGATACGCAGTATTTT. This gives the protein CATSDTGEGQPDTQYF.

This clonotype was recorded at least ten times. V is TRBV28 and J is TRBJ2-7; weak D call: TRBD2 (6 bases). Trimming pared 6 bases from V and 4 bases from J, leaving 13 bases between. Germline CDR1 MDHEN, CDR2 SYDVKM. The CDR3 length is 13 residues. CDR3 coding DNA: TGTGCCAGCAGCGCCGGGCTAGCGTACGAGCAGTACTTC. Translating gives CASSAGLAYEQYF.

This clonotype was seen more than once but under ten times. This chain joins TRBV3-1 and TRBJ2-3; D unresolved. Trimming removed 0 bases from V and 5 bases from J, with 6 bases in between. The CDR3 covers 13 residues. Germline V gives CDR1 LGHDT, CDR2 YNNKEL (reference sequence). CDR3 region: CASSQDAVDTQYF. The CDR3, as DNA: TGTGCCAGCAGCCAAGATGCGGTAGATACGCAGTATTTT.

This clonotype was seen ten or more times. The chain is built from TRBV20-1 and TRBJ1-4; D gene uncertain. CDR1 DFQATT and CDR2 SNEGSKA come from the germline V gene (reference sequence). V was cut by 6 bases and J by 0 bases, with 11 bases left in between. The CDR3 extends over 14 amino acids. CDR3 in DNA: TGCAGTGCGTCGGGCGGCTCAACTAATGAAAAACTGTTTTTT. Translated: CSASGGSTNEKLFF.

Ten or more counts support this clonotype. The genes are TRBV11-2 and TRBJ2-1, with D possibly TRBD2 on 5 matching bases. Trimming left V 1 base short and J 3 bases short, with 7 bases between. The CDR3 is 14 residues long. The V gene's germline CDR1 is SGHAT and CDR2 FQNNGV. The CDR3 loop reads CASSLADFYNEQFF. The CDR3 DNA follows: TGTGCCAGCAGCTTAGCGGACTTCTACAATGAGCAGTTCTTC.

Only a few counts were recorded for this clonotype. The gene calls are TRBV5-1 and TRBJ1-1, with D perhaps matching TRBD1 (6 bases). The CDR3 covers 15 residues. From germline, CDR1 is SGHRS and CDR2 YFSETQ. Deletions cut 0 bases from V and 3 bases from J, with 12 bases between. The CDR3 DNA reads as TGCGCCAGCAGCTTGGCCACAGGGCGATACACTGAAGCTTTCTTT. It is translated as CASSLATGRYTEAFF.

Many counts were recorded for this clonotype. V usage is TRBV12-3 or TRBV12-4 and J usage is TRBJ2-7, with D perhaps matching TRBD1 or TRBD2 (5 bases each). Trimming took off 6 bases at V and 3 bases at J, with 15 bases between the two ends. The CDR3 contains 14 residues. The CDR3: CASSTSGAYYEQYF. CDR3 bases: TGTGCCAGCAGCACCTCCGGGGCATACTACGAGCAGTACTTC.

This clonotype was recorded at least ten times. The chain uses TRBV15 and TRBJ1-6, with 10 nucleotides matching TRBD1. V trimming: 4 bases; J trimming: 6 bases; junction bases outside the gene matches: 6. In germline, CDR1 is LNHNV, CDR2 YYDKDF (reference sequence). The length of the CDR3 is 16 residues. The CDR3 region is CATSTDRQGANSPLHF. The DNA for the CDR3 is TGTGCCACCAGCACAGACAGACAGGGGGCTAATTCACCCCTCCACTTT. Variable domain in full (rest from reference TRBV15 and TRBJ1-6): DAMVIQNPRYQVTQFGKPVTLSCSQTLNHNVMYWYQQKSSQAPKLLFHYYDKDFNNEADTPDNFQSRRPNTSFCFLDIRSPGLGDTAMYLCATSTDRQGANSPLHFGNGTRLTVT.

This clonotype was recorded a few times. The gene calls are TRBV5-1 and TRBJ2-3; no definite D call. Trimming took off 4 bases at V and 0 bases at J, with 18 bases between the two ends. Germline V gene data show CDR1 as SGHRS and CDR2 as YFSETQ. The CDR3 runs to 17 residues. The CDR3 region is CASSPASQWSSTDTQYF. The DNA for the CDR3 is TGCGCCAGCAGCCCGGCCTCTCAATGGAGTAGCACAGATACGCAGTATTTT.

The V and J genes are TRBV11-2 and TRBJ2-2, with D possibly being TRBD2 (5 bases). The CDR3 is 19 amino acids. Germline V lookup: CDR1 SGHAT, CDR2 FQNNGV. Deletions cut 4 bases from V and 4 bases from J, with 25 bases between. CDR3 region: CASSSSLPTAGLFTGELFF. Written as DNA, the CDR3 is TGTGCCAGCAGCTCCTCACTTCCGACGGCGGGCCTATTCACCGGGGAGCTGTTTTTT. The variable domain in full, completed from reference TRBV11-2 and TRBJ2-2, reads EAGVAQSPRYKIIEKRQSVAFWCNPISGHATLYWYQQILGQGPKLLIQFQNNGVVDDSQLPKDRFSAERLKGVDSTLKIQPAKLEDSAVYLCASSSSLPTAGLFTGELFFGEGSRLTVL.

This clonotype was found many times. The chain employs TRBV6-2 or TRBV6-3 and TRBJ1-5, with 9 bases that match TRBD1. CDR3 length equals 14 residues. The V and J ends lost 4 bases and 7 bases, in that order; junction bases with no gene match: 5. Per the germline V gene, CDR1 is MNHEY and CDR2 is SVGEGT. This chain's CDR3 is CASSSLTGGQPQHF. Written as DNA, the CDR3 is TGTGCCAGCAGTTCACTTACAGGGGGCCAGCCCCAGCATTTT.

This clonotype has a count of ten or more. J is TRBJ1-1 and V is TRBV4-1; the match to TRBD1 covers 11 bases. Trimming removed 1 base from V and 6 bases from J; junction bases left unmatched: 1. The CDR3 totals 14 residues. CDR1 MGHRA and CDR2 YSYEKL come from the germline V gene. This CDR3 reads CASSQGGQGAEAFF. Here the CDR3 DNA reads TGCGCCAGCAGCCAAGGGGGACAGGGGGCTGAAGCTTTCTTT.

This clonotype was seen repeatedly, ten times or more. The chain is built from TRBV20-1 and TRBJ2-7, with 8 positions matching TRBD2. Germline values: CDR1 DFQATT, CDR2 SNEGSKA (reference sequence). This CDR3 contains 14 residues. V lost 6 bases to trimming and J lost 3 bases; unmatched junction nucleotides: 10. The CDR3 region is CSAEPTSAYYEQYF. The CDR3 DNA reads as TGCAGTGCCGAACCGACTAGCGCCTACTACGAGCAGTACTTC.

This clonotype was detected only a few times. The chain recombines TRBV20-1 with TRBJ1-4; D is possibly TRBD1 (6 bases). The V gene's germline CDR1 is DFQATT and CDR2 SNEGSKA (reference sequence). V lost 0 bases, J lost 3 bases, and 11 bases lay in between. This CDR3 is 15 amino acids long. The CDR3 here is CSARDLGASNEKLFF. Written as DNA, the CDR3 is TGCAGTGCTAGAGATCTGGGGGCGTCTAATGAAAAACTGTTTTTT.

This chain links TRBV5-1 with TRBJ2-2; a possible D gene is TRBD1 (7 bases). This CDR3 comprises 16 residues. Germline CDR1 is SGHRS and CDR2 is YFSETQ. Trimming cost V 0 bases and J 3 bases, with 12 bases left between them. CDR3 sequence reads: CASSLVGGGYTGELFF. DNA of the CDR3: TGCGCCAGCAGCTTGGTTGGAGGGGGCTACACCGGGGAGCTGTTTTTT.

With regard to this clonotype: Just one base apart from a much larger clone, this may be a read error. V is TRBV10-3 and J is TRBJ1-1, with TRBD1 as a possible D gene (6 bases). This CDR3 contains 14 residues. Germline V gene lookup returns CDR1 ENHRY and CDR2 SYGVKD. The CDR3 region is CAISEGQMNTEASF. CDR3 nucleotide sequence: TGTGCCATCAGTGAGGGACAGATGAACACTGAAGCTTCCTTT.